The next 11 T cell receptor beta chains were all read from a single sample in a study of blood T cell repertoires in COVID-19. The assay was immunoSEQ multiplex PCR, and TCRdb's table has in-frame clones only and misses some. The sample shows roughly 500,000 clones, around nine tenths of them seen only once. Material: PBMCs or T cells enriched from blood (not recorded which). These receptor sequences come from a woman aged 40-49 years who had recovered from COVID-19.

The chain has TRBV7-6 and TRBJ2-2; 14 bases match TRBD2. Germline CDR1 is SGHVS and CDR2 is FNYEAQ. The CDR3 extends over 15 amino acids. Losses at the gene ends were 6 bases for V and 3 bases for J; bases not matched to a gene: 0. The CDR3 coding sequence is TGTGCCAGCAGGACTAGCGGGAGGGACACCGGGGAGCTGTTTTTT. Translation gives CASRTSGRDTGELFF.

The rearrangement links TRBV30 to TRBJ2-3; 8 bases are shared with TRBD2. The CDR3 loop spans 15 amino acids. After removal of 3 bases from V and 4 bases from J, the junction contained 9 bases not matched to a gene. Per the germline V gene, CDR1 is GTSNPN and CDR2 is SVGIG (reference sequence). CDR3 loop: CAWSREAGGADTQYF. As DNA, the CDR3 is TGTGCCTGGAGCCGGGAGGCGGGAGGAGCAGATACGCAGTATTTT.

The chain links TRBV9 to TRBJ2-1; 8 nucleotides agree with TRBD1. The length of the CDR3 is 14 residues. Trimming removed 4 bases from V and 8 bases from J; junction bases left unmatched: 8. From germline, CDR1 is SGDLS and CDR2 YYNGEE. The CDR3 loop reads CASSPTTGDDEQFF. CDR3 nucleotides: TGTGCCAGCAGCCCCACGACAGGGGACGATGAGCAGTTCTTC.

This rearrangement joins TRBV5-6 to TRBJ2-4; D may be TRBD2 (6 bases). This CDR3 spans 15 amino acids. Per the germline V gene, CDR1 is SGHDT and CDR2 is YYEEEE. V lost 3 bases to trimming and J lost 5 bases, with 15 bases between them. The DNA of the CDR3 is TGTGCCAGCAGCTCCTGGAGCGGGTACCAAAACATTCAGTACTTC. This codes for CASSSWSGYQNIQYF.

The chain links TRBV11-2 to TRBJ2-1; the match to TRBD1 covers 10 bases. Germline lookup yields CDR1 SGHAT and CDR2 FQNNGV. The CDR3 extends over 16 amino acids. Unmatched junction bases numbered 11, after V lost 5 bases and J lost 7 bases. The CDR3 loop is CASSNSGTGVLNEQFF. The CDR3 DNA reads as TGTGCCAGCAGCAACTCCGGGACAGGGGTTCTTAATGAGCAGTTCTTC.

The CDR3, as DNA: TGTGCCAGCAGCGCCCGACAGGGGGGCTACGAGCAGTACTTC. Its protein is CASSARQGGYEQYF. This rearrangement joins TRBV9 to TRBJ2-7; 9 bases map to TRBD1. Germline V gene sequence: CDR1 SGDLS, CDR2 YYNGEE. The CDR3 spans 14 residues. V lost 3 bases to trimming and J lost 3 bases; unmatched junction nucleotides: 4.

The CDR3 DNA reads as TGCGCCAGCAGCAAGGACAGGGGTGGCACTGAAGCTTTCTTT. This gives the protein CASSKDRGGTEAFF. This chain joins TRBV5-1 and TRBJ1-1; TRBD1 aligns across 9 bases. Germline CDR1 SGHRS, CDR2 YFSETQ. The CDR3 consists of 14 residues. V trimming: 4 bases; J trimming: 4 bases; junction bases outside the gene matches: 5.

The chain employs TRBV10-3 and TRBJ1-6, with TRBD1 matching 9 bases. The CDR3 covers 15 residues. With 6 bases clipped from V and 7 bases from J, the junction kept 7 bases outside the gene matches. From germline, CDR1 is ENHRY and CDR2 SYGVKD. The CDR3 protein is CAISRGDRDNSPLHF. Here the CDR3 DNA reads TGTGCCATCAGCAGGGGGGACAGGGACAATTCACCCCTCCACTTT.

The V gene is TRBV27, the J gene TRBJ1-5, with TRBD1 as a possible D gene (6 bases). CDR1 and CDR2 from the germline V gene are MNHEY and SMNVEV (reference sequence). Trimming took off 7 bases at V and 0 bases at J, with 19 bases between the two ends. The CDR3 runs 17 residues. The CDR3 DNA reads TGTGCCAGCACCAGGGGCGGGGGCGGGTATAGCAATCAGCCCCAGCATTTT. Translated, it gives CASTRGGGGYSNQPQHF.

The V and J genes are TRBV5-5 and TRBJ1-2; TRBD1 agrees at 8 bases. The CDR3 is made up of 16 amino acids. V lost 1 base to trimming and J lost 5 bases; unmatched junction nucleotides: 10. The germline V gene encodes CDR1 SGHKS and CDR2 YYEKEE (reference sequence). The CDR3 sequence: CASSLTWAGGRYGYTF. CDR3 in DNA: TGTGCCAGCAGCTTGACGTGGGCAGGGGGCCGGTATGGCTACACCTTC.

The chain couples TRBV6-5 to TRBJ1-2, with 9 bases fitting TRBD1. Trimming cost V 5 bases and J 12 bases; bases outside gene matches: 4. The CDR3 runs to 11 residues. The germline V gene has CDR1 MNHEY and CDR2 SVGAGI. The CDR3 sequence is CASSRTGAHTF. CDR3 coding DNA: TGTGCCAGCAGTCGGACAGGGGCCCACACCTTC.